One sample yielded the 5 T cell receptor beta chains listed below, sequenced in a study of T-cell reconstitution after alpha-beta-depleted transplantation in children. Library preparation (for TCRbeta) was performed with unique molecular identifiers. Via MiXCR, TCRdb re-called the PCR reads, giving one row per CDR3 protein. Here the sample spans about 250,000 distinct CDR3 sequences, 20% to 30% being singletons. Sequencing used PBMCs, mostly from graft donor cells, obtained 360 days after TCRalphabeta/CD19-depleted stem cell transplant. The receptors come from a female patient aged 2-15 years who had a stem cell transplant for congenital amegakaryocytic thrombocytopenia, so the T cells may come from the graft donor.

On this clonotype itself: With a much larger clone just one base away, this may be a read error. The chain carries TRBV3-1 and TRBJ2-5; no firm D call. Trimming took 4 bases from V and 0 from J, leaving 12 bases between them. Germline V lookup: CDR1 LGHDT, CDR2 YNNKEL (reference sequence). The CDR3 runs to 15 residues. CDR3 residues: CASSRMLGYQETQYF. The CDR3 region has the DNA TGTGCCAGCAGCCGCATGTTGGGCTACCAAGAGACCCAGTACTTC.

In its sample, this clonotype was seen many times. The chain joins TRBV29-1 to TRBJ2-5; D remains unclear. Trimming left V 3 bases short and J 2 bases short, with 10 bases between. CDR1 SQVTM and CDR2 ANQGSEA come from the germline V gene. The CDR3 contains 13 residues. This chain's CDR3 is CSVDLYPQETQYF. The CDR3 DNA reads TGCAGCGTTGATTTGTATCCACAAGAGACCCAGTACTTC.

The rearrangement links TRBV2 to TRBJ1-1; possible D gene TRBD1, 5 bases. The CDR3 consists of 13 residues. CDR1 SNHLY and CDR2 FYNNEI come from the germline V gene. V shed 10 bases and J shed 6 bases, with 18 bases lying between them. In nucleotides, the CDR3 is TGTGCCAAGCAGGTCGTCCCAGGGTCTGAAGCTTTCTTT. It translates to CAKQVVPGSEAFF.

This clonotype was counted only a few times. CDR3 in amino acids: CSVEPRLGRGYNEQFF. CDR3 sequence (DNA): TGCAGCGTTGAACCGAGACTCGGTCGGGGCTACAATGAGCAGTTCTTC. The chain couples TRBV29-1 to TRBJ2-1; D is possibly TRBD2 (5 bases). This CDR3 is built from 16 residues. V lost 2 bases to trimming and J lost 3 bases, with 17 bases between them. Per the germline V gene, CDR1 is SQVTM and CDR2 is ANQGSEA.

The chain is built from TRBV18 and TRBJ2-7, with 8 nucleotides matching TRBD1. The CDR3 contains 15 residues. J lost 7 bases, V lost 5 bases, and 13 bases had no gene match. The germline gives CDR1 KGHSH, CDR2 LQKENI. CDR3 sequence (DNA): TGTGCCAGCTCAACACTCGGACAGGGCCTGGGGGAGCAGTACTTC. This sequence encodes CASSTLGQGLGEQYF.